The 24 T cell receptor beta chains below come from one sample, sequenced in a study of control samples from healthy donors and cancer patients. The method was immunoSEQ multiplex PCR; TCRdb's version includes in-frame clones alone and lacks a portion of them. The data hold around 49,000 clones, with approximately 89% observed a single time. The sequencing sample was made of PBMCs. The receptors were sampled from a man in his forties with colorectal cancer.

The rearrangement uses TRBV2 and TRBJ2-1; tentatively, D is TRBD1 (6 bases). Trimming stripped 4 bases from V and 2 bases from J, with 9 bases between. Germline CDR1 and CDR2: SNHLY and FYNNEI. This CDR3 region has 14 residues. The CDR3 region is CASSVQGPYNEQFF. Written as DNA, the CDR3 is TGTGCCAGCAGTGTGCAGGGGCCCTACAATGAGCAGTTCTTC. The full variable domain, rest sourced from reference TRBV2 and TRBJ2-1, is EPEVTQTPSHQVTQMGQEVILRCVPISNHLYFYWYRQILGQKVEFLVSFYNNEISEKSEIFDDQFSVERPDGSNFTLKIRSTKLEDSAMYFCASSVQGPYNEQFFGPGTRLTVL.

The chain links TRBV29-1 to TRBJ2-5; D remains unclear. Trimming pared 0 bases from V and 5 bases from J, leaving 13 bases between. CDR1 is SQVTM, CDR2 ANQGSEA, per germline. The CDR3 length is 14 residues. DNA for the CDR3: TGCAGCGTTGAAGAGGGCCTGGGTGGGGAGACCCAGTACTTC. Translating it yields CSVEEGLGGETQYF.

The chain carries TRBV10-3 and TRBJ2-1; TRBD2 aligns across 15 bases. J lost 1 base, V lost 4 bases, and 2 bases had no gene match. This CDR3 region has 17 residues. Germline V gene sequence: CDR1 ENHRY, CDR2 SYGVKD. CDR3 residues: CAISGGLAGGSYNEQFF. The CDR3 DNA is TGTGCCATCAGTGGGGGACTAGCGGGAGGATCCTACAATGAGCAGTTCTTC.

This chain uses TRBV20-1 with TRBJ1-2, with TRBD1 as a possible D gene (6 bases). V lost 3 bases and J lost 6, with 14 bases in between. Germline values: CDR1 DFQATT, CDR2 SNEGSKA (reference sequence). The CDR3 covers 13 residues. The DNA for the CDR3 is TGCAGTGCTAGTCCACAGGGCATCGATGGCTACACCTTC. Translating it yields CSASPQGIDGYTF.

The chain links TRBV19 to TRBJ1-5, with D maybe TRBD1 (6 bases). CDR3 length: 15 residues. Trimming cost V 5 bases and J 2 bases, with 13 bases left between them. The germline V gene encodes CDR1 LNHDA and CDR2 SQIVND (reference sequence). CDR3 in amino acids: CASSQGLRGNQPQHF. CDR3 in DNA: TGTGCCAGTAGTCAGGGGTTAAGGGGCAATCAGCCCCAGCATTTT.

V and J are TRBV2 and TRBJ2-5; D remains ambiguous. Germline loops: CDR1 SNHLY, CDR2 FYNNEI. V dropped 7 bases and J dropped 5 bases, with 14 bases sitting between them. The CDR3 is made up of 13 amino acids. The CDR3 protein is CASIPDGRETQYF. Written as DNA, the CDR3 is TGTGCCAGCATCCCGGACGGCCGGGAGACCCAGTACTTC.

CDR3 residues: CSVALESGFHEQYF. CDR3 nucleotides: TGCAGCGTTGCTCTGGAGTCAGGGTTCCACGAGCAGTACTTC. The rearrangement joins TRBV29-1 to TRBJ2-7; possibly TRBD1 for D (5 bases). This CDR3 spans 14 amino acids. Germline-derived CDR1 and CDR2 are SQVTM and ANQGSEA. V lost 4 bases to trimming and J lost 5 bases, with 18 bases between them.

This chain connects TRBV12-3 or TRBV12-4 to TRBJ1-5; weak D call: TRBD1 (6 bases). This CDR3 is built from 12 residues. The V end was cut by 5 bases, the J end by 12 bases, with 14 bases between. The CDR3 nucleotides are TGTGCCAGCAGTCAATTTGACAGGCGCCAGCATTTT. Encoded protein: CASSQFDRRQHF.

V usage is TRBV5-5 and J usage is TRBJ2-7; D uncertain. The V gene lost 0 bases and the J gene lost 3 bases, with 7 bases spanning the gap. The length of the CDR3 is 13 residues. Germline values: CDR1 SGHKS, CDR2 YYEKEE (reference sequence). Written as DNA, the CDR3 is TGTGCCAGCAGCTTGGGGGGATTCTACGAGCAGTACTTC. Protein sequence: CASSLGGFYEQYF.

The rearrangement uses TRBV27 and TRBJ2-1; no definite D call. V was cut by 6 bases and J by 12 bases, with 15 bases left in between. Germline V gene sequence: CDR1 MNHEY, CDR2 SMNVEV (reference sequence). CDR3 length: 12 residues. The CDR3 region has the DNA TGTGCCAGCAGCCCAGGAGCGTACTGGCAGTTCTTC. Translating it yields CASSPGAYWQFF.

The chain recombines TRBV9 with TRBJ2-1; 10 bases match TRBD2. The CDR3 length is 18 residues. Germline V gives CDR1 SGDLS, CDR2 YYNGEE. V shed 3 bases and J 8 bases; nucleotides not matched to a gene: 17. As DNA, the CDR3 is TGTGCCAGCAGCGCCCCTTTAAAGGAGCGGGAGGGCCCAGATGAGCAGTTCTTC. Amino acid sequence: CASSAPLKEREGPDEQFF. The whole variable domain, filled in from reference TRBV9 and TRBJ2-1, reads DSGVTQTPKHLITATGQRVTLRCSPRSGDLSVYWYQQSLDQGLQFLIQYYNGEERAKGNILERFSAQQFPDLHSELNLSSLELGDSALYFCASSAPLKEREGPDEQFFGPGTRLTVL.

This chain uses TRBV15 with TRBJ2-5; possibly TRBD1 for D (5 bases). CDR3 size: 18 residues. Germline CDR1 is LNHNV and CDR2 is YYDKDF (reference sequence). With 0 bases removed from V and 1 base from J, the gap between germline ends came to 18 bases. CDR3 in amino acids: CATSRDLGQTVIQETQYF. DNA of the CDR3: TGTGCCACCAGCAGAGATTTAGGGCAGACAGTAATCCAAGAGACCCAGTACTTC.

The V gene is TRBV24-1, the J gene TRBJ2-1; D remains ambiguous. Germline V gene lookup returns CDR1 KGHDR and CDR2 SFDVKD. This CDR3 spans 11 amino acids. Trimming shortened V by 4 bases and J by 9 bases, and 6 bases separated the two germline ends. The CDR3 protein is CATSDRSEQFF. The CDR3 nucleotides are TGTGCCACCAGTGACCGGTCTGAGCAGTTCTTC.

The CDR3 nucleotides read TGTGCCAGCACCCCCGACAGGACAGGGTGGAATACGCAGTATTTT. Encoded protein: CASTPDRTGWNTQYF. This rearrangement joins TRBV3-1 (or the pseudogene TRBV3-2) to TRBJ2-3; TRBD1 matches at 8 bases. This CDR3 is 15 amino acids long. The junction had 13 bases not matched to a gene; V was cut back by 7 bases and J by 7 bases. Germline V gene data show CDR1 as LGHDT and CDR2 as YNNKEL (reference sequence).

V and J are TRBV11-2 and TRBJ2-2; 7 positions match TRBD1. V shed 7 bases, J shed 12 bases, and the junction held 11 bases outside the gene matches. CDR1 is SGHAT and CDR2 is FQNNGV in the germline V gene. This CDR3 is built from 13 residues. CDR3 residues: CASTPGTVPQLFF. CDR3 DNA sequence: TGTGCCAGCACCCCCGGGACAGTCCCTCAGCTGTTTTTT.

V gene TRBV28 combines with J gene TRBJ1-1; the D is unclear. CDR3 length: 11 residues. The germline V gene has CDR1 MDHEN and CDR2 SYDVKM. Trimming took 6 bases from V and 3 from J, leaving 5 bases between them. For the CDR3, the DNA is TGTGCCAGCAGCCCGCACACTGAAGCTTTCTTT. Translation gives CASSPHTEAFF.

Only a few counts were recorded for this clone. The rearrangement joins TRBV28 to TRBJ2-7; D possibly corresponds to TRBD2 (6 bases). The CDR3 extends over 16 amino acids. CDR1 MDHEN and CDR2 SYDVKM come from the germline V gene. V was cut by 6 bases and J by 5 bases, with 23 bases left in between. The CDR3 DNA sequence: TGTGCCAGCAGCACCCCCTGGGGGGAGTTTGTCCACGAGCAGTACTTC. Protein sequence: CASSTPWGEFVHEQYF.

The chain links TRBV6-5 to TRBJ1-1, with D hard to call. Germline assignment: CDR1 MNHEY and CDR2 SVGAGI. Trimming shortened V by 2 bases and J by 12 bases, and 13 bases separated the two germline ends. The CDR3 loop spans 12 amino acids. CDR3 protein: CASSYGTERPFF. Here the CDR3 DNA reads TGTGCCAGCAGTTACGGCACGGAAAGGCCTTTCTTT.

The CDR3 spells CASSTDSVLYALRHF. For the CDR3, the DNA is TGTGCCAGTAGTACAGATTCGGTCCTCTATGCCCTTCGGCATTTT. The chain is built from TRBV19 and TRBJ1-5; D is unclear. Germline V gene data show CDR1 as LNHDA and CDR2 as SQIVND (reference sequence). This CDR3 contains 15 residues. V shed 4 bases and J shed 15 bases, with 25 bases lying between them.

The chain employs TRBV7-2 and TRBJ2-2, with D perhaps matching TRBD1 (6 bases). Germline values: CDR1 SGHTA, CDR2 FQGNSA. This CDR3 has 17 amino acids. Deletions cut 5 bases from V and 2 bases from J, with 18 bases between. CDR3 nucleotides: TGTGCCAGCAGCCACTTAGGGGACACCGTAAACACCGGGGAGCTGTTTTTT. Translated, it gives CASSHLGDTVNTGELFF.

This clone was seen just once. CDR3 nucleotide sequence: TGTGCCAGCTCACCCTCCCTTAGCGAGCAGTACTTC. Translation gives CASSPSLSEQYF. The J gene is TRBJ2-7, the V gene TRBV18; D unclear. This CDR3 is 12 amino acids long. The germline V and J ends were trimmed by 3 bases and 6 bases, with 9 bases remaining between them. In germline, CDR1 is KGHSH, CDR2 LQKENI.

The CDR3 DNA is TGCGCCAGCTCAGGCCCTTACAATGAGCAGTTCTTC. Protein product: CASSGPYNEQFF. The chain carries TRBV10-1 and TRBJ2-1; D not certain. The CDR3 covers 12 residues. Germline CDR1 WNHNN, CDR2 SYGVQD (reference sequence). Trimming stripped 8 bases from V and 4 bases from J, with 9 bases between.

The chain recombines TRBV24-1 with TRBJ2-1; D remains ambiguous. Germline CDR1 KGHDR, CDR2 SFDVKD. Trimming cost V 4 bases and J 4 bases, with 13 bases left between them. The length of the CDR3 is 15 residues. In nucleotides, the CDR3 is TGTGCCACCAGTGAGGGCCGCGCGCGGTACAATGAGCAGTTCTTC. It translates to CATSEGRARYNEQFF.

The V call is TRBV20-1, the J call TRBJ1-2; possibly TRBD1 for D (6 bases). Trimming stripped 6 bases from V and 5 bases from J, with 10 bases between. The CDR3 has 11 amino acids. Germline lookup yields CDR1 DFQATT and CDR2 SNEGSKA (reference sequence). CDR3 protein: CSARQEYGYTF. CDR3 nucleotide sequence: TGCAGTGCAAGACAGGAGTATGGCTACACCTTC.